These 21 T cell receptor beta chains came from one sample sequenced in a study of lymphopenia after photon versus proton radiotherapy. Method: immunoSEQ multiplex PCR; TCRdb's copy keeps in-frame clones and lacks some. The data hold 2,500 to 3,500 clones, with 76% observed a single time. The material sequenced was peripheral blood, taken from a patient treated with proton-based radiotherapy. Receptors were obtained from an elderly man with esophageal cancer.

In its sample, this clone was seen once. The chain is built from TRBV11-2 and TRBJ2-3; the D gene is possibly TRBD1 (5 bases). The CDR3 loop spans 14 amino acids. Trimming took off 0 bases at V and 2 bases at J, with 6 bases between the two ends. Germline-derived CDR1 and CDR2 are SGHAT and FQNNGV. The CDR3 loop reads CASSLEQDTDTQYF. As DNA, the CDR3 is TGTGCCAGCAGCTTAGAACAGGACACAGATACGCAGTATTTT.

The V gene is TRBV10-3, the J gene TRBJ1-2, with TRBD1 as a possible D gene (6 bases). With 2 bases removed from V and 8 bases from J, the gap between germline ends came to 21 bases. Germline V lookup: CDR1 ENHRY, CDR2 SYGVKD. This CDR3 has 16 amino acids. The CDR3 loop reads CAISEPAQLGAQGYTF. CDR3 nucleotides: TGTGCCATCAGTGAGCCCGCCCAGTTGGGGGCGCAAGGCTACACCTTC.

The CDR3 sequence: CASSVRVTDTQYF. DNA of the CDR3: TGCGCCAGCAGTGTTAGGGTGACAGATACGCAGTATTTT. This chain links TRBV10-2 with TRBJ2-3; D uncertain. Germline CDR1 is WSHSY and CDR2 is SAAADI. CDR3 size: 13 residues. Trimming removed 4 bases from V and 3 bases from J, with 8 bases in between.

This chain links TRBV18 with TRBJ1-4; TRBD1 matches 7 bases. V shed 2 bases and J 8 bases; nucleotides not matched to a gene: 5. The CDR3 length is 14 residues. Per the germline V gene, CDR1 is KGHSH and CDR2 is LQKENI. The CDR3 DNA follows: TGTGCCAGCTCACCATTAACAGGGGCGGAAAAACTGTTTTTT. This codes for CASSPLTGAEKLFF.

The chain has TRBV4-2 and TRBJ2-1; 12 bases map to TRBD2. The CDR3 has 18 residues. The V gene end was trimmed by 4 bases and the J gene end by 5 bases; junction bases not matched to a gene: 12. In germline, CDR1 is LGHNA, CDR2 YNFKEQ. The chain's CDR3 is CASSLTLGLAGGHNEQFF. CDR3 coding DNA: TGTGCCAGCAGCCTAACCTTAGGCCTAGCGGGGGGGCACAATGAGCAGTTCTTC.

The table lists this clone with a few counts. The chain links TRBV7-2 to TRBJ2-3; 13 positions agree with TRBD2. CDR1 and CDR2 from the germline V gene are SGHTA and FQGNSA. V trimming: 5 bases; J trimming: 5 bases; junction bases outside the gene matches: 4. This CDR3 region has 15 residues. In DNA form, the CDR3 reads TGTGCCAGCAGCCGGACTAGCGGGGGTGGAGATACGCAGTATTTT. Protein sequence: CASSRTSGGGDTQYF.

This clone was detected once. The chain joins TRBV7-7 to TRBJ2-2; 8 bases match TRBD1. J was trimmed by 6 bases and V by 5 bases; bases with no gene match: 8. The CDR3 runs to 15 residues. Germline loops: CDR1 SSHAT, CDR2 FNYEAQ (reference sequence). CDR3 in DNA: TGTGCCAGCAGCCCATTGCAGGGGGCCTCCGGGGAGCTGTTTTTT. This codes for CASSPLQGASGELFF.

This clone was detected a few times. V usage is TRBV18 and J usage is TRBJ1-5, with TRBD1 as a possible D gene (5 bases). Between the trimmed V and J ends, which lost 4 bases and 3 bases, there was a span of 16 bases. This CDR3 is built from 16 residues. CDR1 KGHSH and CDR2 LQKENI come from the germline V gene. The DNA of the CDR3 is TGTGCCAGCTCACGGGACGGAGCGCTCGTCAATCAGCCCCAGCATTTT. Translated: CASSRDGALVNQPQHF.

This clone was observed a single time. The chain couples TRBV7-3 to TRBJ2-5, with a weak D call TRBD1 (6 bases). Germline CDR1 reads SGHTA; CDR2 reads FQGTGA. V lost 5 bases and J lost 1, with 8 bases in between. The CDR3 extends over 13 amino acids. CDR3 coding DNA: TGTGCCAGCAGCCGACAGGCCCAAGAGACCCAGTACTTC. Residues: CASSRQAQETQYF.

The rearrangement links TRBV7-6 to TRBJ2-1, with D maybe TRBD1 (6 bases). Germline values: CDR1 SGHVS, CDR2 FNYEAQ. CDR3 length: 13 amino acids. The V and J ends lost 5 bases and 7 bases respectively, with 12 bases between them. The CDR3 nucleotides are TGTGCCAGCAGCCAATTACAGGGTAATGAGCAGTTCTTC. As protein: CASSQLQGNEQFF. Combining the CDR3 with reference TRBV7-6 and TRBJ2-1 gives the whole variable domain GAGVSQSPRYKVTKRGQDVALRCDPISGHVSLYWYRQALGQGPEFLTYFNYEAQQDKSGLPNDRFSAERPEGSISTLTIQRTEQRDSAMYRCASSQLQGNEQFFGPGTRLTVL.

This clone is termed medium-sized. Other nucleotide sequences from this sample produce the same CDR3. The chain couples TRBV29-1 to TRBJ2-1; possible D gene TRBD2, 6 bases. From germline, CDR1 is SQVTM and CDR2 ANQGSEA. The CDR3 totals 15 residues. With 1 base removed from V and 0 bases from J, the gap between germline ends came to 10 bases. Written as DNA, the CDR3 is TGCAGCGTTGAAGTCTGGGACTCCTCCTACAATGAGCAGTTCTTC. This translates into CSVEVWDSSYNEQFF.

V usage is TRBV10-2 and J usage is TRBJ2-7; possibly TRBD2 for D (5 bases). The CDR3 runs to 14 residues. The V end lost 5 bases, the J end lost 2 bases, and 13 bases lay between the germline ends. Germline V gene data show CDR1 as WSHSY and CDR2 as SAAADI. The CDR3 coding sequence is TGCGCCAGCAGTAGCGGAGAGTTTGCCTACGAGCAGTACTTC. It yields the protein CASSSGEFAYEQYF.

This chain links TRBV6-4 with TRBJ2-1; no firm D call. V was trimmed by 11 bases and J by 10 bases, leaving 15 bases between them. In germline, CDR1 is MRHNA, CDR2 SNTAGT. This CDR3 is built from 11 residues. CDR3 sequence reads: CADRGPGEQFF. CDR3 in DNA: TGTGCCGACCGAGGCCCCGGGGAGCAGTTCTTC.

The rearrangement uses TRBV5-6 and TRBJ2-5; TRBD1 aligns across 7 bases. Germline trimming cut 0 bases from V and 2 bases from J; bases unmatched to any gene: 4. The length of the CDR3 is 15 residues. In germline, CDR1 is SGHDT, CDR2 YYEEEE. The DNA of the CDR3 is TGTGCCAGCAGCTTGGGGACAGGCACACAAGAGACCCAGTACTTC. It encodes CASSLGTGTQETQYF. The variable domain in full, completed from reference TRBV5-6 and TRBJ2-5, reads DAGVTQSPTHLIKTRGQQVTLRCSPKSGHDTVSWYQQALGQGPQFIFQYYEEEERQRGNFPDRFSGHQFPNYSSELNVNALLLGDSALYLCASSLGTGTQETQYFGPGTRLLVL.

This chain links TRBV2 with TRBJ1-5; possible D gene TRBD1, 6 bases. CDR1 SNHLY and CDR2 FYNNEI come from the germline V gene. The CDR3 is made up of 14 amino acids. The V end lost 1 base, the J end lost 4 bases, and 8 bases lay between the germline ends. CDR3 DNA: TGTGCCAGCAGTGAAGGCCAGGGGAATCAGCCCCAGCATTTT. Translation gives CASSEGQGNQPQHF.

In this sample, this clone turned up a few times. Only one base separates this from a far larger clonotype, so it likely reflects a read error. V and J are TRBV9 and TRBJ2-3; 8 bases are a match to TRBD2. V shed 7 bases, J shed 4 bases, and the junction held 17 bases outside the gene matches. CDR1 is SGDLS and CDR2 is YYNGEE in the germline V gene. CDR3 length: 17 residues. The CDR3 bases are TGTGCCAGCCGCGCTCTCGGGGGGGCGGGCTTAGCAGATACGCAGTATTTT. It translates to CASRALGGAGLADTQYF. Based on the CDR3 plus reference TRBV9 and TRBJ2-3, the full variable domain is DSGVTQTPKHLITATGQRVTLRCSPRSGDLSVYWYQQSLDQGLQFLIQYYNGEERAKGNILERFSAQQFPDLHSELNLSSLELGDSALYFCASRALGGAGLADTQYFGPGTRLTVL.

By frequency in the sample, this clone is large. J is TRBJ2-7 and V is TRBV4-2; 9 nucleotides align to TRBD1. The junction had 8 bases not matched to a gene; V was cut back by 8 bases and J by 6 bases. The germline gives CDR1 LGHNA, CDR2 YNFKEQ. This CDR3 comprises 13 residues. This chain's CDR3 is CASGDRVSGEQYF. The CDR3 DNA reads as TGTGCCAGCGGGGACAGGGTGAGTGGCGAGCAGTACTTC.

The chain links TRBV27 to TRBJ1-5, with D hard to call. There are 10 residues in the CDR3. The germline gives CDR1 MNHEY, CDR2 SMNVEV (reference sequence). The V and J ends lost 8 bases and 7 bases respectively, with 6 bases between them. Here the CDR3 DNA reads TGTGCCAGCGGGTGGCAGCCCCAGCATTTT. Amino acids: CASGWQPQHF.

The chain joins TRBV7-2 to TRBJ2-6, with 12 bases fitting TRBD1. The CDR3 loop spans 17 amino acids. With 7 bases clipped from V and 4 bases from J, the junction kept 8 bases outside the gene matches. Per the germline V gene, CDR1 is SGHTA and CDR2 is FQGNSA. CDR3 nucleotide sequence: TGTGCCAGCATCCCGGGACAGGGGGCTTCGGGGGCCAACGTCCTGACTTTC. Its translation: CASIPGQGASGANVLTF.

CDR3 nucleotides: TGTGCCAGTAGTATGATACTAGCGGGCGGCTCCTACGAGCAGTACTTC. Translating gives CASSMILAGGSYEQYF. The chain carries TRBV19 and TRBJ2-7, with 9 bases that match TRBD2. This CDR3 contains 16 residues. V lost 3 bases and J lost 0; bases outside the gene matches: 6. Germline CDR1 LNHDA, CDR2 SQIVND (reference sequence).

This chain connects TRBV27 to TRBJ2-6; D is ambiguous. The germline gives CDR1 MNHEY, CDR2 SMNVEV (reference sequence). V dropped 5 bases and J dropped 5 bases, with 22 bases sitting between them. There are 18 residues in the CDR3. The DNA for the CDR3 is TGTGCCAGCAGTAGATTGTGTCCTCTACAAAGTCGGGCCAACGTCCTGACTTTC. Residues: CASSRLCPLQSRANVLTF.